What follows are 12 T cell receptor beta chains derived from one specimen sequenced in a study of siplizumab effects on memory and regulatory T cells. Generated by immunoSEQ multiplex PCR, the TCRdb table keeps only in-frame clones and is missing some. The repertoire holds roughly 100,000 clones, with over 90% as singletons. Source material: Tregs sorted from blood. Receptor source: a human donor in good health.

In its sample, this clone was seen once. The gene calls are TRBV6-6 and TRBJ2-1; D perhaps matches TRBD2 (5 bases). Germline assignment: CDR1 MNHNY and CDR2 SVGAGI (reference sequence). Trimming removed 0 bases at V and 6 bases at J, with 15 bases between. This CDR3 has 16 amino acids. CDR3 in DNA: TGTGCCAGCAGTTACTCGGAGTGGGAGATGTTCAATGAGCAGTTCTTC. Its translation: CASSYSEWEMFNEQFF.

This clone has a single count. The chain has TRBV5-1 and TRBJ2-2, with D possibly being TRBD1 (6 bases). The CDR3 is 15 amino acids. Trimming took 4 bases from V and 1 from J, leaving 11 bases between them. Germline V lookup: CDR1 SGHRS, CDR2 YFSETQ. The CDR3 reads CASSEQGRNTGELFF. DNA for the CDR3: TGCGCCAGCAGCGAACAGGGAAGGAACACCGGGGAGCTGTTTTTT.

This rearrangement joins TRBV9 to TRBJ2-5; D is unresolved. The V gene's germline CDR1 is SGDLS and CDR2 YYNGEE. Trimming pared 3 bases from V and 5 bases from J, leaving 8 bases between. The CDR3 is 12 residues long. CDR3 sequence (DNA): TGTGCCAGCAGCGCCAGTGGGGAGACCCAGTACTTC. Translation: CASSASGETQYF.

This clone has just a few counts. The V gene is TRBV30, the J gene TRBJ1-1; D uncertain. The V end lost 1 base, the J end lost 4 bases, and 4 bases lay between the germline ends. The CDR3 loop spans 11 amino acids. Germline V gene lookup returns CDR1 GTSNPN and CDR2 SVGIG (reference sequence). CDR3 sequence: CAWSERTEAFF. As DNA, the CDR3 is TGTGCCTGGAGTGAGCGCACTGAAGCTTTCTTT.

The rearrangement links TRBV10-3 to TRBJ2-3; perhaps D is TRBD1 or TRBD2 (5 bases each). The CDR3 spans 13 residues. Germline V gene data show CDR1 as ENHRY and CDR2 as SYGVKD. The V and J ends lost 0 bases and 6 bases respectively, with 7 bases between them. For the CDR3, the DNA is TGTGCCATCAGTGAGTCCGGGGCCGATACGCAGTATTTT. Its protein is CAISESGADTQYF.

The chain couples TRBV19 to TRBJ2-5, with 8 bases that match TRBD2. Germline lookup yields CDR1 LNHDA and CDR2 SQIVND (reference sequence). This CDR3 is 14 amino acids long. Trimming at V came to 9 bases and at J to 4 bases, leaving 10 bases not matched to a gene. The CDR3 sequence: CASSSGGAGETQYF. The CDR3 DNA reads TGTGCCAGCTCTTCCGGGGGGGCCGGAGAGACCCAGTACTTC.

This chain connects TRBV4-1 to TRBJ2-7, with D possibly matching TRBD1 (5 bases). There are 15 residues in the CDR3. V shed 0 bases and J shed 7 bases, with 16 bases lying between them. Germline CDR1 reads MGHRA; CDR2 reads YSYEKL. CDR3 region: CASSQDMQGYREQYF. As DNA, the CDR3 is TGCGCCAGCAGCCAAGATATGCAGGGCTATAGGGAGCAGTACTTC.

The chain employs TRBV9 and TRBJ1-5, with D uncertain. V was pared by 6 bases and J by 0 bases, with 13 bases between. CDR1 SGDLS and CDR2 YYNGEE come from the germline V gene. The CDR3 totals 15 residues. CDR3 in amino acids: CASTPDGDSNQPQHF. The CDR3 coding sequence is TGTGCCAGCACCCCAGACGGGGATAGCAATCAGCCCCAGCATTTT.

This sequence joins TRBV27 and TRBJ1-1, with a weak D call TRBD1 (5 bases). CDR1 and CDR2 from the germline V gene are MNHEY and SMNVEV (reference sequence). There are 14 residues in the CDR3. Trimming left V 4 bases short and J 4 bases short, with 13 bases between. The CDR3, as DNA: TGTGCCAGCAGTTACGCAGGGTATGGCACTGAAGCTTTCTTT. Its translation is CASSYAGYGTEAFF.

The chain uses TRBV7-9 and TRBJ1-2; TRBD1 agrees at 7 bases. The CDR3 loop spans 15 amino acids. The V and J ends lost 1 base and 5 bases, in that order; junction bases with no gene match: 7. CDR1 and CDR2 (germline): SEHNR, FQNEAQ (reference sequence). This CDR3 is CASSLGGGAWYGYTF. The DNA of the CDR3 is TGTGCCAGCAGCTTAGGAGGGGGCGCTTGGTATGGCTACACCTTC.

This chain connects TRBV15 to TRBJ2-5; D is possibly TRBD2 (5 bases). Germline lookup yields CDR1 LNHNV and CDR2 YYDKDF (reference sequence). Trimming left V 3 bases short and J 7 bases short, with 9 bases between. CDR3 size: 12 residues. The CDR3 is CATSRPEGTQYF. CDR3 in DNA: TGTGCCACCAGCAGGCCCGAGGGGACCCAGTACTTC.

V and J are TRBV7-2 and TRBJ2-5; D remains ambiguous. Trimming pared 1 base from V and 5 bases from J, leaving 11 bases between. The length of the CDR3 is 14 residues. Germline-derived CDR1 and CDR2 are SGHTA and FQGNSA. The CDR3 sequence is CASSLVTGSETQYF. CDR3 nucleotides: TGTGCCAGCAGCTTAGTGACGGGTTCCGAGACCCAGTACTTC.